The clone carrying this T cell receptor (beta chain) has just a few counts. The sample belongs to a study of T-cell reconstitution after alpha-beta-depleted transplantation in children. V was trimmed by 6 bases and J by 0 bases, leaving 15 bases between them. The CDR3 runs to 15 residues. In germline, CDR1 is SQVTM, CDR2 ANQGSEA. Unique molecular identifiers tagged the TCRbeta library. TCRdb itself ran the PCR reads through MiXCR, one entry per CDR3 protein. The sample yields around 200,000 distinct CDR3 sequences, approximately 7% seen once. The material was PBMCs from the stem cell graft donor, obtained from the stem cell graft. This TCR was sampled from a human donor who donated a stem cell graft to a child with Wiskott-Aldrich syndrome. The chain combines TRBV29-1 with TRBJ1-3, with D unclear. The CDR3 DNA sequence: TGCAGCGTAACGGCAGGCTCCTACTCTGGAAACACCATATATTTT. Encoded protein: CSVTAGSYSGNTIYF.